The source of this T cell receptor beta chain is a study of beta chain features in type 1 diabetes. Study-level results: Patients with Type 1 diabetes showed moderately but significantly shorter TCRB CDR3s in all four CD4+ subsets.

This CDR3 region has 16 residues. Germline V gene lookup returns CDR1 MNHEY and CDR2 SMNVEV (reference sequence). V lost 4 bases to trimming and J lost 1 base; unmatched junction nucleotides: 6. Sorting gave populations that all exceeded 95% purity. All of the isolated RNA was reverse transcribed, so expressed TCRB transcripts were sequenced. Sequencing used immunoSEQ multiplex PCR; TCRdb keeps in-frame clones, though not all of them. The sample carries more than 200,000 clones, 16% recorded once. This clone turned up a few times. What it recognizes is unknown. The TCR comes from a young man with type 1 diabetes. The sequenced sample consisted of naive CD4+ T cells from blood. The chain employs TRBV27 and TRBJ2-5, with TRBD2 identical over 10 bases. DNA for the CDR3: TGTGCCAGCAGTTCGTTGGGACTAGCGCCCCAAGAGACCCAGTACTTC. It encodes CASSSLGLAPQETQYF.